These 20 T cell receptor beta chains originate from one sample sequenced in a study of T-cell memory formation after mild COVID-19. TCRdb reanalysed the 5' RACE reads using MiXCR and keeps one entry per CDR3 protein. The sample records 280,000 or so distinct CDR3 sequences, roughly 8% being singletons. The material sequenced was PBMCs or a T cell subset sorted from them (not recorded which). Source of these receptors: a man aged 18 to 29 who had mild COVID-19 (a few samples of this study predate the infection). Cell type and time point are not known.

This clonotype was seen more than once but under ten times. The CDR3 sequence: CASSSGIYEQYF. The CDR3 bases are TGTGCCAGCAGTTCGGGGATCTACGAGCAGTACTTC. This chain uses TRBV27 with TRBJ2-7, with D maybe TRBD2 (5 bases). CDR1 MNHEY and CDR2 SMNVEV come from the germline V gene (reference sequence). There are 12 residues in the CDR3. Trimming cost V 4 bases and J 3 bases, with 7 bases left between them.

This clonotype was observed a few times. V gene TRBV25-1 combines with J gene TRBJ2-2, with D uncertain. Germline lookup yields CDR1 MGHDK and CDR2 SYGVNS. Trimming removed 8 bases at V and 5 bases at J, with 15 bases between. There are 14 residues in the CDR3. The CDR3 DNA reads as TGTGCCAGCTCAACCCACACGGCGACCGGGGAGCTGTTTTTT. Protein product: CASSTHTATGELFF. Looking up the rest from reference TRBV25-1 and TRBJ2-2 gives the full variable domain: EADIYQTPRYLVIGTGKKITLECSQTMGHDKMYWYQQDPGMELHLIHYSYGVNSTEKGDLSSESTVSRIRTEHFPLTLESARPSHTSQYLCASSTHTATGELFFGEGSRLTVL.

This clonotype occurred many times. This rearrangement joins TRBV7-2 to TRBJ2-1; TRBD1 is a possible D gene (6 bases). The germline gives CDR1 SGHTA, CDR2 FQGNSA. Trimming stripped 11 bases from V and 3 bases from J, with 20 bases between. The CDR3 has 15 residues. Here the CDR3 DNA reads TGTGCCTGCCTTTCGGGCAGGGGCTTCTACAATGAGCAGTTCTTC. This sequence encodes CACLSGRGFYNEQFF.

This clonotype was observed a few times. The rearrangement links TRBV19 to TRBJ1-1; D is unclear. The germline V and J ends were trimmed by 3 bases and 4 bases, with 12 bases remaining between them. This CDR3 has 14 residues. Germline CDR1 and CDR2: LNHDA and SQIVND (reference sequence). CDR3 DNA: TGTGCCAGTAGTATTGGGGTCGAGGGCACTGAAGCTTTCTTT. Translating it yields CASSIGVEGTEAFF.

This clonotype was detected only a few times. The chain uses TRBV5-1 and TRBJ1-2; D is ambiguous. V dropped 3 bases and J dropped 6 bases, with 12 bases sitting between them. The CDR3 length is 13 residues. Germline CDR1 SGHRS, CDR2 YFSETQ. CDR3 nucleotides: TGCGCCAGCAGCTCGGCTGACCTTCATGGCTACACCTTC. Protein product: CASSSADLHGYTF.

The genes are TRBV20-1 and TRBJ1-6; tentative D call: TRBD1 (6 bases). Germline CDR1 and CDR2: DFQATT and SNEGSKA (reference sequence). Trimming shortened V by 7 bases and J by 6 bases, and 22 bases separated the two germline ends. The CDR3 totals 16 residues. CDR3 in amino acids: CSVAGWDTDRNSPLHF. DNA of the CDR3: TGCAGTGTCGCAGGATGGGACACAGACCGTAATTCACCCCTCCACTTT.

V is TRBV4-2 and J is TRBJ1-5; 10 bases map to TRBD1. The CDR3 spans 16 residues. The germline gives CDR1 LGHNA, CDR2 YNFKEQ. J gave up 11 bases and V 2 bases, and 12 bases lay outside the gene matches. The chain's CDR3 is CASSQNPGQGMSAQHF. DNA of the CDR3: TGTGCCAGCAGCCAAAACCCGGGACAGGGGATGTCAGCCCAGCATTTT.

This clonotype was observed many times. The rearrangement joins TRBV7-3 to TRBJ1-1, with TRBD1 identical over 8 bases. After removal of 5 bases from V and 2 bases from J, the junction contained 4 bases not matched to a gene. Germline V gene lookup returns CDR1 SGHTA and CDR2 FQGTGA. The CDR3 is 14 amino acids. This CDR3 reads CASSAGTGNTEAFF. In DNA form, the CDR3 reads TGTGCCAGCAGCGCCGGGACAGGAAACACTGAAGCTTTCTTT.

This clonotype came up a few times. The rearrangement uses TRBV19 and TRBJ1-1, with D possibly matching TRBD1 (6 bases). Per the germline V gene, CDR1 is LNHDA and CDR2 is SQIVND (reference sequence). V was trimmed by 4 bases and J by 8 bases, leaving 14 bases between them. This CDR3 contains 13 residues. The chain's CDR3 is CASSTGQDEEAFF. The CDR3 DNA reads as TGTGCCAGTAGTACGGGACAAGATGAGGAAGCTTTCTTT.

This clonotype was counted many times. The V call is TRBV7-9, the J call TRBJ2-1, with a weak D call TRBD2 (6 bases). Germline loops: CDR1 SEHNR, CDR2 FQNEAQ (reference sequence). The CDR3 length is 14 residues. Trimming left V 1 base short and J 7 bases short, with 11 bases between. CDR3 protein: CASSLVGGWNEQFF. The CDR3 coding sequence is TGTGCCAGCAGCTTAGTTGGAGGGTGGAATGAGCAGTTCTTC.

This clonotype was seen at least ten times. Here the CDR3 reads CASTTTGPKGTDTQYF. The CDR3 DNA follows: TGCGCCAGCACCACGACCGGCCCGAAAGGCACAGATACGCAGTATTTT. The chain recombines TRBV5-1 with TRBJ2-3; D unresolved. Germline CDR1 SGHRS, CDR2 YFSETQ. V lost 6 bases, J lost 1 base, and 18 bases lay in between. The CDR3 length is 16 residues.

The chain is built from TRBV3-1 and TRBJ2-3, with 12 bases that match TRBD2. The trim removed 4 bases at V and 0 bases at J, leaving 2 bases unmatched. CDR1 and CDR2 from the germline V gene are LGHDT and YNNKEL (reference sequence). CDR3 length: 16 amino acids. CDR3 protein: CASSPGTSGSTDTQYF. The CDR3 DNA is TGTGCCAGCAGCCCGGGGACTAGCGGGAGCACAGATACGCAGTATTTT.

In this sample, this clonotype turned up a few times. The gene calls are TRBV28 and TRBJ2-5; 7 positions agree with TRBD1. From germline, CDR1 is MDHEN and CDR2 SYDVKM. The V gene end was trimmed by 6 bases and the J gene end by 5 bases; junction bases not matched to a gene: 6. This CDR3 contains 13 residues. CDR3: CASRTTGRETQYF. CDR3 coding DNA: TGTGCCAGCAGAACGACAGGGCGGGAGACCCAGTACTTC.

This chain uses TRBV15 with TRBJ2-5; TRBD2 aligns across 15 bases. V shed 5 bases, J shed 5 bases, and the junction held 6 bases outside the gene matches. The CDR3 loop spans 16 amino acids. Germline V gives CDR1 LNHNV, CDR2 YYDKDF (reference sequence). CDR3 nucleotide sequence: TGTGCCACCAGCCGACGGACTAGCGGGGGGGCCGAGACCCAGTACTTC. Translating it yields CATSRRTSGGAETQYF.

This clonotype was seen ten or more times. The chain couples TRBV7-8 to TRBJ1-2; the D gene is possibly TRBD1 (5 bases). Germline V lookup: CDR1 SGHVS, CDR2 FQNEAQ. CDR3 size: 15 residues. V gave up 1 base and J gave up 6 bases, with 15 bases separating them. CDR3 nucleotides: TGTGCCAGCAGCTTAGGGCCCGGGGCATCTCATGGCTACACCTTC. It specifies CASSLGPGASHGYTF. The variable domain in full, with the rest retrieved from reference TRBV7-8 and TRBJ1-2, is GAGVSQSPRYKVAKRGQDVALRCDPISGHVSLFWYQQALGQGPEFLTYFQNEAQLDKSGLPSDRFFAERPEGSVSTLKIQRTQQEDSAVYLCASSLGPGASHGYTFGSGTRLTVV.

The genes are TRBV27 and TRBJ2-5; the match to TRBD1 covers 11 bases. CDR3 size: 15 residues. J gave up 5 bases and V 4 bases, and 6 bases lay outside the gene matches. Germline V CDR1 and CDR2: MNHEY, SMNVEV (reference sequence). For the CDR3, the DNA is TGTGCCAGCAGTTCGGGGACAGGGGGGTTCGAGACCCAGTACTTC. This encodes CASSSGTGGFETQYF.

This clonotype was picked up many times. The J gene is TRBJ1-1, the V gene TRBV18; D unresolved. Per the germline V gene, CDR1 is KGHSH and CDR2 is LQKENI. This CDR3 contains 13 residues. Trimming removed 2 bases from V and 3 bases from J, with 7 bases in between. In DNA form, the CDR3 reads TGTGCCAGCTCACCAATAGGGTACACTGAAGCTTTCTTT. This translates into CASSPIGYTEAFF.

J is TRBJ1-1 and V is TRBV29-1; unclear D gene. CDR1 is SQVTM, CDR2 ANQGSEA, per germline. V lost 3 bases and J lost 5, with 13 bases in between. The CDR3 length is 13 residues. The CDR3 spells CSVDQVVGTEAFF. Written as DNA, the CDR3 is TGCAGCGTTGACCAAGTCGTAGGTACTGAAGCTTTCTTT.

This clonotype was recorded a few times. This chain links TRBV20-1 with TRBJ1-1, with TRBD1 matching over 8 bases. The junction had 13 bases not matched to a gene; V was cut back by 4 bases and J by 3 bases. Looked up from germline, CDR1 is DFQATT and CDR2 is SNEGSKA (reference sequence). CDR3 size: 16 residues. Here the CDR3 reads CSAKKGHYRGDTEAFF. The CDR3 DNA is TGCAGTGCTAAAAAGGGCCATTACAGGGGGGACACTGAAGCTTTCTTT.

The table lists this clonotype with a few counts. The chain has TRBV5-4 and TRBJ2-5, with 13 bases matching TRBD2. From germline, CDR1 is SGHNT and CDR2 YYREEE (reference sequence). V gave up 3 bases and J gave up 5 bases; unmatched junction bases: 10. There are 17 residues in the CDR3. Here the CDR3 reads CASSSPTSGGAWETQYF. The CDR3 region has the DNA TGTGCCAGCAGCTCCCCTACTAGCGGGGGGGCCTGGGAGACCCAGTACTTC.